The next 30 T cell receptor beta chains were all read from a single sample in a study of cytotoxic CD8 clonotypes in ibrutinib-treated CLL. Only in-frame clones appear in the TCRdb table, and some are missing; sequencing was by immunoSEQ multiplex PCR. The sample holds roughly 63,000 clones, around 60% seen once. The sequencing here drew on PBMCs, taken after 12 months of ibrutinib treatment. The receptors here all came from a human donor with chronic lymphocytic leukemia.

This clone was seen once. This sequence joins TRBV15 and TRBJ2-5; TRBD1 might be the D (6 bases). This CDR3 is built from 15 residues. Trimming cost V 3 bases and J 2 bases, with 13 bases left between them. Germline CDR1 LNHNV, CDR2 YYDKDF (reference sequence). The CDR3 DNA follows: TGTGCCACCAGCAGGGTACAGGGAAAACAAGAGACCCAGTACTTC. Translation gives CATSRVQGKQETQYF.

The J gene is TRBJ1-6, the V gene TRBV6-5; D is possibly TRBD1 (5 bases). Germline V gene lookup returns CDR1 MNHEY and CDR2 SVGAGI. CDR3 length: 14 amino acids. V was clipped by 6 bases and J by 6 bases, with 12 bases between them. The CDR3 spells CASREQGGNSPLHF. CDR3 sequence (DNA): TGTGCCAGCAGAGAGCAGGGCGGTAATTCACCCCTCCACTTT.

The chain combines TRBV7-9 with TRBJ1-1, with a weak D call TRBD1 (6 bases). The CDR3 sequence is 15 residues long. Trimming left V 5 bases short and J 0 bases short, with 13 bases between. Germline CDR1 is SEHNR and CDR2 is FQNEAQ (reference sequence). The CDR3 sequence: CASSPLDSLNTEAFF. In nucleotides, the CDR3 is TGTGCCAGCAGCCCCCTGGACAGTTTGAACACTGAAGCTTTCTTT.

This clone has a count of ten or more. This chain connects TRBV5-4 to TRBJ1-2; D might be TRBD1 (6 bases). The CDR3 is 12 residues long. Trimming took 6 bases from V and 2 from J, leaving 8 bases between them. Germline V CDR1 and CDR2: SGHNT, YYREEE (reference sequence). CDR3 loop: CASTTGNYGYTF. CDR3 nucleotide sequence: TGTGCCAGCACCACAGGGAACTATGGCTACACCTTC. The entire variable domain, with the rest obtained from reference TRBV5-4 and TRBJ1-2, is as follows: ETGVTQSPTHLIKTRGQQVTLRCSSQSGHNTVSWYQQALGQGPQFIFQYYREEENGRGNFPPRFSGLQFPNYSSELNVNALELDDSALYLCASTTGNYGYTFGSGTRLTVV.

V and J are TRBV10-3 and TRBJ1-2, with D hard to call. Germline-derived CDR1 and CDR2 are ENHRY and SYGVKD. V was shortened by 3 bases and J by 6 bases, with 11 bases between the two germline ends. The CDR3 loop spans 13 amino acids. CDR3 sequence: CAISEEVRNGYTF. The CDR3 DNA reads as TGTGCCATCAGTGAAGAGGTTAGAAATGGCTACACCTTC.

The chain combines TRBV6-4 with TRBJ1-6; 11 bases are shared with TRBD1. The germline CDR1 and CDR2 sequences are MRHNA and SNTAGT. The CDR3 length is 16 residues. Trimming removed 2 bases from V and 7 bases from J; junction bases left unmatched: 4. The chain's CDR3 is CASSDADRGQNSPLHF. The CDR3, as DNA: TGTGCCAGCAGTGACGCGGACAGGGGGCAGAATTCACCCCTCCACTTT.

Ten or more counts support this clone. The J gene is TRBJ2-5, the V gene TRBV2; TRBD2 aligns across 9 bases. V was clipped by 5 bases and J by 1 base; unmatched bases: 5. The CDR3 runs 15 residues. Germline V gene sequence: CDR1 SNHLY, CDR2 FYNNEI. The CDR3 is CASSPSGGTQETQYF. For the CDR3, the DNA is TGTGCCAGCAGTCCCAGCGGGGGGACCCAAGAGACCCAGTACTTC.

This clone was counted a single time. The chain joins TRBV4-1 to TRBJ2-7; 10 bases align to TRBD1. The CDR3 runs to 15 residues. Trimming at V came to 3 bases and at J to 0 bases, leaving 2 bases not matched to a gene. Germline loops: CDR1 MGHRA, CDR2 YSYEKL. The CDR3 DNA sequence: TGCGCCAGCAGCCAGGACAGGGGGAGCTCCTACGAGCAGTACGTC. Protein sequence: CASSQDRGSSYEQYV.

V and J are TRBV5-1 and TRBJ2-1; tentative D call: TRBD1 (5 bases). Trimming took 1 base from V and 4 from J, leaving 6 bases between them. CDR3 size: 13 residues. Germline CDR1 SGHRS, CDR2 YFSETQ. The CDR3 loop is CASSLSGYNEQFF. In nucleotides, the CDR3 is TGCGCCAGCAGCTTGTCAGGGTACAATGAGCAGTTCTTC.

This clone was counted between two and nine times. V gene TRBV4-2 combines with J gene TRBJ1-4; D not certain. Germline values: CDR1 LGHNA, CDR2 YNFKEQ. Trimming removed 5 bases at V and 8 bases at J, with 18 bases between. CDR3 size: 15 residues. The chain's CDR3 is CASSSPGTRTEKLFF. The DNA of the CDR3 is TGTGCCAGCAGCTCACCGGGCACTAGAACCGAAAAACTGTTTTTT.

This clone appeared a single time. The chain uses TRBV5-1 and TRBJ2-3; D remains unclear. The CDR3 totals 12 residues. V lost 2 bases, J lost 2 bases, and 3 bases lay in between. Germline lookup yields CDR1 SGHRS and CDR2 YFSETQ. Written as DNA, the CDR3 is TGCGCCAGCAGCTTCGACACAGATACGCAGTATTTT. Translation gives CASSFDTDTQYF.

The chain links TRBV19 to TRBJ1-5; D is unclear. Germline loops: CDR1 LNHDA, CDR2 SQIVND (reference sequence). CDR3 size: 16 residues. The V gene lost 2 bases and the J gene lost 8 bases, with 19 bases spanning the gap. CDR3 sequence: CASSIFVTPVREPQHF. The CDR3 coding sequence is TGTGCCAGTAGTATATTCGTTACACCGGTAAGGGAGCCCCAGCATTTT.

The gene calls are TRBV5-8 and TRBJ1-4, with D unclear. The V gene's germline CDR1 is SGHTS and CDR2 YDEGEE. V was cut by 4 bases and J by 14 bases, with 18 bases left in between. The CDR3 extends over 13 amino acids. In DNA form, the CDR3 reads TGTGCCAGCAGCCACAGTAATCGGATCAAGCTGTTTTTT. Its protein product is CASSHSNRIKLFF.

The chain carries TRBV6-1 and TRBJ1-1; no firm D call. V was shortened by 2 bases and J by 3 bases, with 4 bases between the two germline ends. This CDR3 region has 12 residues. Germline V gives CDR1 MNHNS, CDR2 SASEGT. CDR3 sequence: CASSESYTEAFF. As DNA, the CDR3 is TGTGCCAGCAGTGAATCGTACACTGAAGCTTTCTTT.

The chain links TRBV6-6 to TRBJ1-2; the D gene is possibly TRBD1 (5 bases). Between the trimmed V and J ends, which lost 6 bases and 3 bases, there was a span of 14 bases. CDR1 and CDR2 (germline): MNHNY, SVGAGI (reference sequence). This CDR3 comprises 14 residues. The CDR3: CASRDNGGDYGYTF. The CDR3 bases are TGTGCCAGCAGGGACAACGGGGGGGACTATGGCTACACCTTC.

The rearrangement uses TRBV5-1 and TRBJ1-5; D not certain. Trimming cost V 0 bases and J 7 bases, with 17 bases left between them. Germline CDR1 and CDR2: SGHRS and YFSETQ. The CDR3 extends over 16 amino acids. The CDR3 sequence: CASSLAQDSLWQPQHF. CDR3 DNA: TGCGCCAGCAGCTTGGCCCAGGATTCCTTGTGGCAGCCCCAGCATTTT.

The chain has TRBV7-2 and TRBJ2-3; 10 positions agree with TRBD2. The ends lost 1 base at V and 4 bases at J; junction bases unmatched: 14. The CDR3 is 19 residues long. Germline-derived CDR1 and CDR2 are SGHTA and FQGNSA. The CDR3 DNA sequence: TGTGCCAGCAGCTTAGTTCCAGCGGGAGGGCAAGGTAGCTCAGATACGCAGTATTTT. Amino acids: CASSLVPAGGQGSSDTQYF.

This clone showed up just a few times. Other DNA sequences within the sample encode an identical CDR3. The J gene is TRBJ2-2, the V gene TRBV5-1; D is ambiguous. The CDR3 contains 14 residues. V was cut by 0 bases and J by 1 base, with 4 bases left in between. Germline lookup yields CDR1 SGHRS and CDR2 YFSETQ. The DNA of the CDR3 is TGCGCCAGCAGCTTGGGAGGGAACACCGGGGAGCTGTTTTTT. Translation gives CASSLGGNTGELFF.

This clone has just one count. One end of the junction does not line up with germline, which may come from a read error. The chain couples TRBV2 to TRBJ1-5, with 11 bases that match TRBD1. Per the germline V gene, CDR1 is SNHLY and CDR2 is FYNNEI. There are 17 residues in the CDR3. In nucleotides, the CDR3 is TGTGCCAGCACTGAAAAAATGGGACAGGGGGGGAATCAGCCCCAGCATTTT. Translated, it gives CASTEKMGQGGNQPQHF.

The V gene is TRBV27, the J gene TRBJ2-4, with 7 nucleotides matching TRBD2. V shed 6 bases and J 6 bases; nucleotides not matched to a gene: 11. Germline values: CDR1 MNHEY, CDR2 SMNVEV (reference sequence). This CDR3 is 15 amino acids long. The CDR3 sequence is CASRALGEGGNIQYF. CDR3 DNA sequence: TGTGCCAGCAGAGCCCTAGGGGAGGGTGGAAACATTCAGTACTTC.

The rearrangement joins TRBV15 to TRBJ2-3; TRBD2 matches at 10 bases. Germline V CDR1 and CDR2: LNHNV, YYDKDF (reference sequence). The CDR3 runs to 16 residues. V was clipped by 5 bases and J by 5 bases; unmatched bases: 10. CDR3 amino acids: CATSSRAGGPVDTQYF. The CDR3 coding sequence is TGTGCCACCAGCTCCCGAGCGGGAGGGCCCGTAGATACGCAGTATTTT.

This chain joins TRBV4-2 and TRBJ2-1; a weak D match, TRBD2 (5 bases). The germline V gene has CDR1 LGHNA and CDR2 YNFKEQ. V was cut by 4 bases and J by 9 bases, with 16 bases left in between. CDR3 size: 14 residues. DNA of the CDR3: TGTGCCAGCAGCCGCGATCAACTAGTCCGTGAGCAGTTCTTC. Translating gives CASSRDQLVREQFF.

The chain joins TRBV5-1 to TRBJ2-3, with D possibly TRBD1 on 5 matching bases. There are 12 residues in the CDR3. Germline V gene lookup returns CDR1 SGHRS and CDR2 YFSETQ. The V end lost 7 bases, the J end lost 4 bases, and 10 bases lay between the germline ends. CDR3 region: CASLGPADTQYF. CDR3 DNA: TGCGCCAGCTTGGGGCCCGCAGATACGCAGTATTTT.

This clone occurred a few times. This chain connects TRBV27 to TRBJ1-4, with D unclear. CDR1 and CDR2 (germline): MNHEY, SMNVEV (reference sequence). Trimming cost V 4 bases and J 0 bases, with 6 bases left between them. This CDR3 is built from 14 residues. The CDR3 sequence is CASSYVSTNEKLFF. CDR3 nucleotide sequence: TGTGCCAGCAGTTACGTCTCAACTAATGAAAAACTGTTTTTT.

The chain recombines TRBV13 with TRBJ2-5; TRBD2 is a possible D gene (6 bases). The CDR3 sequence is 17 residues long. CDR1 is PRHDT and CDR2 is FYEKMQ in the germline V gene (reference sequence). Trimming stripped 5 bases from V and 1 base from J, with 20 bases between. Here the CDR3 reads CASSTRETHPPQETQYF. In DNA, the CDR3 is TGTGCCAGCAGCACACGGGAGACCCACCCCCCCCAAGAGACCCAGTACTTC.

The chain employs TRBV7-2 and TRBJ2-7; TRBD2 matches 9 bases. The CDR3 is made up of 17 amino acids. Germline CDR1 SGHTA, CDR2 FQGNSA. V shed 0 bases and J 4 bases; nucleotides not matched to a gene: 10. The CDR3 loop reads CASSLAISGTSRYEQYF. CDR3 bases: TGTGCCAGCAGCTTAGCGATCTCCGGGACTAGCAGGTACGAGCAGTACTTC. Drawing the rest from reference TRBV7-2 and TRBJ2-7, the complete variable domain is GAGVSQSPSNKVTEKGKDVELRCDPISGHTALYWYRQSLGQGLEFLIYFQGNSAPDKSGLPSDRFSAERTGGSVSTLTIQRTQQEDSAVYLCASSLAISGTSRYEQYFGPGTRLTVT.

The chain recombines TRBV7-7 with TRBJ2-7; a weak D match, TRBD1 (5 bases). Per germline, CDR1 SSHAT and CDR2 FNYEAQ (reference sequence). The CDR3 is 14 residues long. V was clipped by 1 base and J by 1 base, with 8 bases between them. In DNA, the CDR3 is TGTGCCAGCAGCTTAGAGGGGCGATCCTACGAGCAGTACGTC. Translating it yields CASSLEGRSYEQYV.

This clone was picked up a small number of times. The chain joins TRBV27 to TRBJ2-7; TRBD1 is a possible D gene (6 bases). This CDR3 contains 16 residues. CDR1 and CDR2 (germline): MNHEY, SMNVEV (reference sequence). V shed 0 bases and J shed 3 bases, with 15 bases lying between them. The CDR3 here is CASSLSRGTRIYEQYF. The CDR3 DNA reads TGTGCCAGCAGTTTATCTCGAGGGACACGTATCTACGAGCAGTACTTC.

The V call is TRBV6-5, the J call TRBJ1-2, with TRBD1 matching over 7 bases. Germline CDR1 MNHEY, CDR2 SVGAGI. Losses at the gene ends were 2 bases for V and 7 bases for J; bases not matched to a gene: 10. This CDR3 is 15 amino acids long. This CDR3 reads CASSYSGGTVAGYTF. The CDR3 DNA reads TGTGCCAGCAGTTACAGCGGGGGGACAGTTGCTGGCTACACCTTC.

The chain employs TRBV19 and TRBJ2-7, with 7 bases fitting TRBD1. The CDR3 has 14 amino acids. Germline-derived CDR1 and CDR2 are LNHDA and SQIVND (reference sequence). The trim removed 4 bases at V and 3 bases at J, leaving 6 bases unmatched. For the CDR3, the DNA is TGTGCCAGTAGTAGCAGGGGGTCGTTCTACGAGCAGTACTTC. It encodes CASSSRGSFYEQYF.